This T cell receptor (beta chain) appears in the sequencing data of a study of immune evolution from preneoplasia to lung adenocarcinoma. Findings of the study overall: Later-stage lesions appeared to have more T cells, more diversity, less clonality.

Libraries were prepared by immunoSEQ multiplex PCR; TCRdb keeps only in-frame clonotypes and omits some of them. The data contain 5,000 or so clones, roughly 72% of them singletons. Germline lookup yields CDR1 SGHDT and CDR2 YYEEEE. This CDR3 comprises 11 residues. Trimming pared 3 bases from V and 2 bases from J, leaving 3 bases between. Regarding this clone: Antigen specificity is unknown.

The specimen sequenced was FFPE adjacent normal lung tissue. V usage is TRBV5-6 and J usage is TRBJ2-7; D remains unclear. The sequence was obtained from a person aged 60-79 years with lung adenocarcinoma. The CDR3, as DNA: TGTGCCAGCAGCTCTACCTACGAGCAGTACTTC. This translates into CASSSTYEQYF.